Sequencing of this TCR beta chain was carried out in a study of blood T cell repertoires in COVID-19. Background on the study: From the United States, Italy and Spain came samples of acute and convalescent COVID-19.

Participant ages covered about 18 to 89 years across 24 US areas. TCRdb's copy holds only in-frame clones and misses some; the assay was immunoSEQ multiplex PCR. The sample includes some 230,000 clones, about four fifths of them seen just once. Germline V gives CDR1 SGHTA, CDR2 FQGNSA. The CDR3 is 16 residues long. Trimming shortened V by 1 base and J by 0 bases, and 10 bases separated the two germline ends. The V and J genes are TRBV7-2 and TRBJ1-3, with TRBD1 as a possible D gene (5 bases). Input material: PBMCs or T cells enriched from blood (not recorded which). This clonotype was obtained from a woman aged 35 to 49 with acute COVID-19. The CDR3 DNA is TGTGCCAGCAGCTTAGTCTGGGGCCCCTCTGGAAACACCATATATTTT. Protein sequence: CASSLVWGPSGNTIYF. The whole variable domain, remainder taken from reference TRBV7-2 and TRBJ1-3, is GAGVSQSPSNKVTEKGKDVELRCDPISGHTALYWYRQSLGQGLEFLIYFQGNSAPDKSGLPSDRFSAERTGGSVSTLTIQRTQQEDSAVYLCASSLVWGPSGNTIYFGEGSWLTVV.